This T cell receptor (beta chain) was observed in a study of tissue T cells after allogeneic stem cell transplantation. Broader study findings: Across patients, clones rarely overlapped, yet motif clusters were shared tissue-specifically.

Method: immunoSEQ multiplex PCR; TCRdb's copy keeps in-frame clones and lacks some. This table holds about 6,700 clones, 65% to 80% found once. A remark on this clone: What it binds is not known.

J lost 1 base, V lost 4 bases, and 4 bases had no gene match. CDR1 is MNHEY and CDR2 is SVGEGT in the germline V gene. This CDR3 has 17 amino acids. This clonotype was obtained from an older male patient with steroid-refractory graft-versus-host disease after an allogeneic stem cell transplant. The T cells may come from the graft donor. This sequence joins TRBV6-2 or TRBV6-3 and TRBJ2-5; 15 bases are shared with TRBD2. The material sequenced was skin, taken at autopsy. CDR3 DNA sequence: TGTGCCAGCAGTTCCGGACTAGCGGGGGGGTTCCAAGAGACCCAGTACTTC. It specifies CASSSGLAGGFQETQYF.